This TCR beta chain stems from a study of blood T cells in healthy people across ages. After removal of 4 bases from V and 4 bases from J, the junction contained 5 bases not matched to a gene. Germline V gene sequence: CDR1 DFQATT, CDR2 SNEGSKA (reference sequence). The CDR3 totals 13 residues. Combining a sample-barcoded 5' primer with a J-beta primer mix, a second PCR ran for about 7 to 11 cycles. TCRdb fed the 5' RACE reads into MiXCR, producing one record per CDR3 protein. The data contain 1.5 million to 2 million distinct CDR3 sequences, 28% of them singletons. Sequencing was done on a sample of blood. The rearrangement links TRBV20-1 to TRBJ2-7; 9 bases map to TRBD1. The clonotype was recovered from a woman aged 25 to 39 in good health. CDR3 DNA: TGCAGTGCTACTACAGGGGGCTTATACGAGCAGTACTTC. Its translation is CSATTGGLYEQYF.